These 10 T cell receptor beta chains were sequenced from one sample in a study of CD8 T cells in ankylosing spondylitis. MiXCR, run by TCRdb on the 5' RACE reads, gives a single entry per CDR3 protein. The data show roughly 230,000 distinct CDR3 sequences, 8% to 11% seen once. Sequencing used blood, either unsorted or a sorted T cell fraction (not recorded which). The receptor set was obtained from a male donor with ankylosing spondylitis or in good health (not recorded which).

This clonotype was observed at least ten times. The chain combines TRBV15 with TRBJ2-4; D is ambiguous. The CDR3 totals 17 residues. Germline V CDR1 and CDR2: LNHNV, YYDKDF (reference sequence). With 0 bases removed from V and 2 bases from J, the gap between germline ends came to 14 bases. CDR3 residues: CATSREHALGPKNIQYF. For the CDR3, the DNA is TGTGCCACCAGCAGAGAACACGCCCTAGGGCCCAAAAACATTCAGTACTTC.

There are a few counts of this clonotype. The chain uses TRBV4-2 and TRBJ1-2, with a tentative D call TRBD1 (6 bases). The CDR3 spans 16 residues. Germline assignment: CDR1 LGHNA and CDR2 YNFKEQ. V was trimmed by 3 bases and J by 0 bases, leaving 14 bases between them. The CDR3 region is CASSQQTGFPNYGYTF. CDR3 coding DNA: TGTGCCAGCAGCCAGCAAACAGGGTTTCCTAACTATGGCTACACCTTC.

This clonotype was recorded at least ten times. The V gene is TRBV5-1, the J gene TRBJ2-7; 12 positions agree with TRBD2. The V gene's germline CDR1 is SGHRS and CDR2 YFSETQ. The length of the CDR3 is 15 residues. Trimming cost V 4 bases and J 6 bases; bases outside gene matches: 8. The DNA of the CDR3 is TGCGCCAGCAGCACCTGGACTAGCGGGGTGTCCGAGCAGTACTTC. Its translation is CASSTWTSGVSEQYF. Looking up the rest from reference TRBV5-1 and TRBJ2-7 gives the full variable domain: KAGVTQTPRYLIKTRGQQVTLSCSPISGHRSVSWYQQTPGQGLQFLFEYFSETQRNKGNFPGRFSGRQFSNSRSEMNVSTLELGDSALYLCASSTWTSGVSEQYFGPGTRLTVT.

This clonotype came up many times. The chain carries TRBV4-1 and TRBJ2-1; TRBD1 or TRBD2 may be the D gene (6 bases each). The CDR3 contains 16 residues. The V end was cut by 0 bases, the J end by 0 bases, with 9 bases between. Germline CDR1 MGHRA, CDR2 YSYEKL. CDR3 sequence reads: CASSQEGGSSYNEQFF. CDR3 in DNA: TGCGCCAGCAGCCAAGAAGGGGGGAGCTCCTACAATGAGCAGTTCTTC.

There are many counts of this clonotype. The CDR3 DNA reads as TGTGCCATCAGTGAGGGAACTGGAGCTAACTATGGCTACACCTTC. Translated: CAISEGTGANYGYTF. The V call is TRBV10-3, the J call TRBJ1-2; no clear D. CDR1 is ENHRY, CDR2 SYGVKD, per germline. With 2 bases removed from V and 0 bases from J, the gap between germline ends came to 10 bases. The CDR3 has 15 amino acids.

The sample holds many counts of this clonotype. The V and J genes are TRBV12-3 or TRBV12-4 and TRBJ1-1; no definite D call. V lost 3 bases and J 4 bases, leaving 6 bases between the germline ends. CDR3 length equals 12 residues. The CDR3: CASSFSPTEAFF. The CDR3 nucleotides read TGTGCCAGCAGTTTTTCCCCCACTGAAGCTTTCTTT.

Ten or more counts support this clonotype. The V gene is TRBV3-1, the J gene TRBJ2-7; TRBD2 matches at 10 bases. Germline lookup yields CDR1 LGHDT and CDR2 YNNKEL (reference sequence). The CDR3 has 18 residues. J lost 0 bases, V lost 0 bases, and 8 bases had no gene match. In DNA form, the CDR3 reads TGTGCCAGCAGCCAAGATACCCTAGCGGGGGCCCACTCCTACGAGCAGTACTTC. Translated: CASSQDTLAGAHSYEQYF.

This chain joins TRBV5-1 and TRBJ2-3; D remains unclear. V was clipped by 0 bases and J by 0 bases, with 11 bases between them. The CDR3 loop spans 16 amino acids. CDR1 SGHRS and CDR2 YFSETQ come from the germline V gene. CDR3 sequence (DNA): TGCGCCAGCAGCTTGGCCTTGGGGATGAGCACAGATACGCAGTATTTT. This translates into CASSLALGMSTDTQYF.

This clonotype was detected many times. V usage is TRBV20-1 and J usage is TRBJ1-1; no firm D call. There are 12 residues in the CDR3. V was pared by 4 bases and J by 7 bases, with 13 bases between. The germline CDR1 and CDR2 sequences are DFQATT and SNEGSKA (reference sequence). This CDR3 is CSAIPGFDEAFF. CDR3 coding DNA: TGCAGTGCTATCCCGGGTTTCGATGAAGCTTTCTTT.

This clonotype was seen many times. CDR3 protein: CASSYSGDSSYEQYF. The CDR3 DNA reads TGTGCCAGCAGTTACAGCGGGGACAGCTCCTACGAGCAGTACTTC. The V call is TRBV6-5, the J call TRBJ2-7; D possibly matches TRBD1 or TRBD2 (7 bases each). The CDR3 extends over 15 amino acids. V was shortened by 2 bases and J by 0 bases, with 11 bases between the two germline ends. The germline V gene has CDR1 MNHEY and CDR2 SVGAGI.